This record covers a single T cell receptor beta chain. Original handling: Reference gene primer amplification gave estimated nucleated cell counts. Clones were sequenced by immunoSEQ multiplex PCR, and TCRdb holds only the in-frame ones, with some missing. That table supplies the V and J calls and clone size; D and trimming were determined from the DNA. The repertoire has some 64,000 clones, around 80% of them found once; the top ten carry 11% to 15%. Trimming took 0 bases from V and 4 from J, leaving 11 bases between them. Germline CDR1 is SGDLS and CDR2 is YYNGEE. CDR3 length equals 14 residues. This specimen belongs to a study of blood T cell repertoires in COVID-19. The overall study: Specimens from acute and convalescent COVID-19 originated in the United States, Italy and Spain. The cDNA or gDNA used as material had been derived from T cells, B-cell-depleted T cells, or PBMCs.

The rearrangement links TRBV9 to TRBJ2-7, with D possibly TRBD1 on 5 matching bases. Sequencing input: peripheral blood. The clonotype comes from a man aged 55 to 70 with COVID-19, enrolled during active disease. As DNA, the CDR3 is TGTGCCAGCAGCGTAGGCAGGGATTCTTACGAGCAGTACTTC. Residues: CASSVGRDSYEQYF.